These 30 T cell receptor beta chains originate from one sample sequenced in a study of blood T cell repertoires in COVID-19. Using immunoSEQ multiplex PCR, the repertoire was profiled, and TCRdb retains in-frame clones only, with some absent. The sample yields just under 65,000 clones, over 80% seen once. Sample: peripheral blood. All receptors come from a human donor in a cohort sampled during active COVID-19.

The chain joins TRBV7-9 to TRBJ2-1, with a tentative D call TRBD1 (5 bases). Per the germline V gene, CDR1 is SEHNR and CDR2 is FQNEAQ (reference sequence). V was cut by 1 base and J by 9 bases, with 7 bases left in between. The CDR3 totals 12 residues. The chain's CDR3 is CASSLGGSEQFF. Here the CDR3 DNA reads TGTGCCAGCAGCTTAGGGGGCAGTGAGCAGTTCTTC.

The CDR3 loop reads CASSLDGQGPVTSYEQYF. CDR3 nucleotide sequence: TGCGCCAGCAGCTTGGATGGACAGGGACCCGTAACCTCCTACGAGCAGTACTTC. The J gene is TRBJ2-7, the V gene TRBV5-1; 8 nucleotides line up with TRBD1. J lost 0 bases, V lost 0 bases, and 11 bases had no gene match. CDR1 SGHRS and CDR2 YFSETQ come from the germline V gene. This CDR3 region has 18 residues.

The chain combines TRBV15 with TRBJ1-5, with D possibly matching TRBD1 (5 bases). Trimming left V 3 bases short and J 3 bases short, with 12 bases between. From germline, CDR1 is LNHNV and CDR2 YYDKDF (reference sequence). This CDR3 is 15 amino acids long. CDR3 sequence reads: CATSRVGDYNQPQHF. CDR3 coding DNA: TGTGCCACCAGCAGGGTAGGGGATTACAATCAGCCCCAGCATTTT.

This clone was observed a few times. This rearrangement joins TRBV2 to TRBJ1-5, with TRBD1 matching 10 bases. J was trimmed by 7 bases and V by 1 base; bases with no gene match: 4. The CDR3 consists of 15 residues. CDR1 is SNHLY, CDR2 FYNNEI, per germline. CDR3 in amino acids: CASSEGTGGGQPQHF. The CDR3 DNA reads TGTGCCAGCAGTGAAGGGACAGGGGGAGGACAGCCCCAGCATTTT.

The chain joins TRBV6-5 to TRBJ2-2; D might be TRBD2 (5 bases). The CDR3 loop spans 13 amino acids. Looked up from germline, CDR1 is MNHEY and CDR2 is SVGAGI. The V end was cut by 6 bases, the J end by 9 bases, with 14 bases between. Here the CDR3 DNA reads TGTGCCAGCAGGAGGGAAGTAACGAGGGAGCTGTTTTTT. Translated: CASRREVTRELFF.

This clone was detected only a few times. This sequence joins TRBV23-1 and TRBJ2-5, with 8 bases identical to TRBD2. TRBV23-1 is labeled an ORF, and its function is uncertain. Trimming took 10 bases from V and 3 from J; bases not matched to a gene: 28. The CDR3 totals 20 residues. CDR3: CAIIQSGGWKQPDTKETQYF. The DNA of the CDR3 is TGCGCCATCATTCAATCGGGGGGGTGGAAACAGCCCGATACTAAAGAGACCCAGTACTTC.

The gene calls are TRBV7-3 and TRBJ2-5; the match to TRBD2 covers 7 bases. The CDR3 is 15 amino acids. V gave up 4 bases and J gave up 2 bases; unmatched junction bases: 7. Germline loops: CDR1 SGHTA, CDR2 FQGTGA. The CDR3 DNA reads TGTGCCAGCAGCTCATCCGGGGGGATTCAAGAGACCCAGTACTTC. Protein sequence: CASSSSGGIQETQYF.

The V and J genes are TRBV6-2 or TRBV6-3 and TRBJ1-4; 8 positions agree with TRBD1. Germline CDR1 MNHEY, CDR2 SVGEGT. This CDR3 region has 17 residues. J was trimmed by 4 bases and V by 6 bases; bases with no gene match: 13. The CDR3: CASRPAGQAKHNEKLFF. In DNA, the CDR3 is TGTGCCAGCAGACCTGCGGGACAGGCAAAACATAATGAAAAACTGTTTTTT.

The chain uses TRBV18 and TRBJ2-4, with a tentative D call TRBD2 (6 bases). Germline V gives CDR1 KGHSH, CDR2 LQKENI. Trimming removed 3 bases from V and 5 bases from J, with 14 bases in between. This CDR3 contains 15 residues. CDR3 residues: CASSPPGVGENIQYF. CDR3 in DNA: TGTGCCAGCTCACCCCCGGGGGTAGGGGAAAACATTCAGTACTTC. The full variable domain, completed using reference TRBV18 and TRBJ2-4, is NAGVMQNPRHLVRRRGQEARLRCSPMKGHSHVYWYRQLPEEGLKFMVYLQKENIIDESGMPKERFSAEFPKEGPSILRIQQVVRGDSAAYFCASSPPGVGENIQYFGAGTRLSVL.

This clone was counted only a few times. V usage is TRBV28 and J usage is TRBJ2-2; tentative D call: TRBD1 (6 bases). Germline CDR1 is MDHEN and CDR2 is SYDVKM. CDR3 length equals 11 residues. The V end lost 11 bases, the J end lost 6 bases, and 10 bases lay between the germline ends. The DNA of the CDR3 is TGTGCCGTAGAGGGGGCCGGGGAGCTGTTTTTT. Its protein product is CAVEGAGELFF.

This clone has only a few counts. The chain employs TRBV30 and TRBJ1-5, with D perhaps TRBD1 (5 bases). Trimming took off 3 bases at V and 4 bases at J, with 10 bases between the two ends. The CDR3 is made up of 13 amino acids. Per germline, CDR1 GTSNPN and CDR2 SVGIG (reference sequence). The CDR3 reads CAWSHSGNQPQHF. DNA of the CDR3: TGTGCCTGGAGCCACTCAGGGAATCAGCCCCAGCATTTT.

The chain employs TRBV4-1 and TRBJ2-5, with TRBD2 matching over 8 bases. The CDR3 has 15 amino acids. Trimming removed 0 bases from V and 4 bases from J; junction bases left unmatched: 4. Germline-derived CDR1 and CDR2 are MGHRA and YSYEKL. The CDR3 region has the DNA TGCGCCAGCAGCCAAGATGGGACTAGGGGAGAGACCCAGTACTTC. Translated, it gives CASSQDGTRGETQYF.

V is TRBV7-9 and J is TRBJ1-4, with D possibly TRBD1 on 5 matching bases. Germline V gene data show CDR1 as SEHNR and CDR2 as FQNEAQ (reference sequence). The CDR3 loop spans 15 amino acids. The V and J ends lost 5 bases and 3 bases respectively, with 13 bases between them. CDR3 residues: CASSRGEFPNEKLFF. As DNA, the CDR3 is TGTGCCAGCAGCCGGGGGGAATTTCCTAATGAAAAACTGTTTTTT.

The V call is TRBV7-2, the J call TRBJ2-1; D might be TRBD1 (6 bases). Germline CDR1 is SGHTA and CDR2 is FQGNSA. V lost 11 bases to trimming and J lost 9 bases, with 14 bases between them. The CDR3 runs 11 residues. The CDR3 protein is CAETGMGEQFF. The CDR3 bases are TGTGCCGAAACAGGGATGGGTGAGCAGTTCTTC.

This clone was seen just once. The rearrangement uses TRBV5-8 and TRBJ2-1, with a tentative D call TRBD2 (5 bases). Germline values: CDR1 SGHTS, CDR2 YDEGEE. Trimming took 3 bases from V and 7 from J, leaving 14 bases between them. There are 14 residues in the CDR3. For the CDR3, the DNA is TGTGCCAGCAGCTCCAAGGTGTCGGGAAATGAGCAGTTCTTC. Translated, it gives CASSSKVSGNEQFF. Full variable domain (remainder filled in from reference TRBV5-8 and TRBJ2-1): EAGVTQSPTHLIKTRGQQATLRCSPISGHTSVYWYQQALGLGLQFLLWYDEGEERNRGNFPPRFSGRQFPNYSSELNVNALELEDSALYLCASSSKVSGNEQFFGPGTRLTVL.

The gene calls are TRBV5-1 and TRBJ1-1; 7 bases are shared with TRBD1. Germline V lookup: CDR1 SGHRS, CDR2 YFSETQ. With 4 bases clipped from V and 5 bases from J, the junction kept 5 bases outside the gene matches. There are 13 residues in the CDR3. The CDR3 loop reads CASSPHRGTEAFF. DNA for the CDR3: TGCGCCAGCAGCCCCCACAGGGGTACTGAAGCTTTCTTT.

The chain couples TRBV5-1 to TRBJ1-3; maybe TRBD1 (6 bases). The length of the CDR3 is 17 residues. The V gene's germline CDR1 is SGHRS and CDR2 YFSETQ. V was pared by 3 bases and J by 2 bases, with 18 bases between. CDR3 DNA sequence: TGCGCCAGCAGCTCAAAATCCGGGACACTAGCTGGAAACACCATATATTTT. It is translated as CASSSKSGTLAGNTIYF.

The CDR3, as DNA: TGTGCCAGTAGCCCTGGGACAGGGGGCGCGAATGAGCAGTTCTTC. Residues: CASSPGTGGANEQFF. The chain recombines TRBV19 with TRBJ2-1; 12 nucleotides line up with TRBD1. The CDR3 totals 15 residues. V lost 6 bases and J lost 7; bases outside the gene matches: 7. Germline V gene sequence: CDR1 LNHDA, CDR2 SQIVND (reference sequence).

V is TRBV5-6 and J is TRBJ1-6; possible D gene TRBD1, 5 bases. With 2 bases removed from V and 0 bases from J, the gap between germline ends came to 12 bases. This CDR3 has 17 amino acids. Germline CDR1 and CDR2: SGHDT and YYEEEE. This chain's CDR3 is CASSFSRQSSYNSPLHF. DNA of the CDR3: TGTGCCAGCAGCTTTAGCCGACAGAGCTCCTATAATTCACCCCTCCACTTT. Filled out from reference TRBV5-6 and TRBJ1-6, the complete variable domain reads DAGVTQSPTHLIKTRGQQVTLRCSPKSGHDTVSWYQQALGQGPQFIFQYYEEEERQRGNFPDRFSGHQFPNYSSELNVNALLLGDSALYLCASSFSRQSSYNSPLHFGNGTRLTVT.

This clone was counted a few times. The chain couples TRBV7-9 to TRBJ1-2; 9 nucleotides line up with TRBD1. The length of the CDR3 is 14 residues. Germline CDR1 is SEHNR and CDR2 is FQNEAQ (reference sequence). With V trimmed by 5 bases and J by 8 bases, 9 bases remained unmatched. The CDR3 protein is CASSQGQGRGGYTF. The CDR3 region has the DNA TGTGCCAGCAGCCAGGGACAGGGCAGGGGCGGCTACACCTTC.

The chain combines TRBV6-1 with TRBJ2-1; unclear D gene. Germline V lookup: CDR1 MNHNS, CDR2 SASEGT. The germline V and J ends were trimmed by 1 base and 6 bases, with 16 bases remaining between them. There are 16 residues in the CDR3. The CDR3 sequence: CASSEGSARNGNEQFF. The DNA for the CDR3 is TGTGCCAGCAGTGAAGGGTCTGCCAGGAACGGCAATGAGCAGTTCTTC.

The chain links TRBV10-3 to TRBJ2-1; TRBD2 matches 8 bases. J gave up 4 bases and V 2 bases, and 7 bases lay outside the gene matches. This CDR3 is built from 16 residues. The germline gives CDR1 ENHRY, CDR2 SYGVKD. The CDR3 spells CAISEEGAGGYNEQFF. In nucleotides, the CDR3 is TGTGCCATCAGTGAGGAAGGGGCGGGGGGATACAATGAGCAGTTCTTC.

The chain employs TRBV30 and TRBJ1-1; TRBD1 matches at 8 bases. V lost 4 bases and J lost 1; bases outside the gene matches: 5. The germline CDR1 and CDR2 sequences are GTSNPN and SVGIG (reference sequence). The CDR3 is 14 amino acids. The CDR3 loop reads CAWTRTGWNTEAFF. The CDR3 DNA follows: TGTGCCTGGACCCGGACAGGGTGGAACACTGAAGCTTTCTTT.

Points on this clone: At one of its ends the junction is not consistent with the germline gene, which may arise from a read error. The chain combines TRBV2 with TRBJ1-1, with a weak D call TRBD1 (5 bases). This CDR3 is 13 amino acids long. Germline V gene sequence: CDR1 SNHLY, CDR2 FYNNEI. CDR3: CASTEQAQTEAFF. CDR3 coding DNA: TGTGCCAGCACTGAACAGGCTCAGACTGAAGCTTTCTTT.

This chain connects TRBV5-1 to TRBJ1-6, with D tentatively TRBD1 (5 bases). V was trimmed by 6 bases and J by 3 bases, leaving 13 bases between them. The CDR3 length is 15 residues. Germline lookup yields CDR1 SGHRS and CDR2 YFSETQ. The CDR3 sequence is CASTPGVSYNSPLHF. The CDR3 DNA sequence: TGCGCCAGCACCCCGGGGGTAAGCTATAATTCACCCCTCCACTTT.

The V gene is TRBV30, the J gene TRBJ2-7; D unclear. Looked up from germline, CDR1 is GTSNPN and CDR2 is SVGIG (reference sequence). This CDR3 is built from 14 residues. Trimming took 0 bases from V and 0 from J, leaving 9 bases between them. CDR3 sequence: CAWSVLTSSYEQYF. The CDR3 bases are TGTGCCTGGAGTGTACTCACGAGCTCCTACGAGCAGTACTTC.

This chain uses TRBV6-5 with TRBJ1-1, with D possibly matching TRBD1 (6 bases). Trimming took 3 bases from V and 7 from J, leaving 15 bases between them. Germline V gene data show CDR1 as MNHEY and CDR2 as SVGAGI. The CDR3 runs 14 residues. The CDR3 here is CASSYLGAGDEAFF. The DNA for the CDR3 is TGTGCCAGCAGTTATTTGGGGGCCGGAGATGAAGCTTTCTTT.

Only a few counts were recorded for this clone. V gene TRBV10-2 combines with J gene TRBJ1-1; possible D gene TRBD1, 6 bases. Germline V CDR1 and CDR2: WSHSY, SAAADI. V lost 6 bases, J lost 1 base, and 18 bases lay in between. The CDR3 consists of 16 residues. Here the CDR3 DNA reads TGCGCCAGCAGGCCCCAGGCGGGGGCAACGAACACTGAAGCTTTCTTT. Translated: CASRPQAGATNTEAFF.

The V gene is TRBV15, the J gene TRBJ1-2; weak D call: TRBD1 (5 bases). Germline assignment: CDR1 LNHNV and CDR2 YYDKDF (reference sequence). Trimming took off 4 bases at V and 4 bases at J, with 7 bases between the two ends. This CDR3 has 12 residues. CDR3 sequence reads: CATSKDSYGYTF. The CDR3 coding sequence is TGTGCCACCAGCAAAGACAGCTATGGCTACACCTTC.

This chain connects TRBV2 to TRBJ1-4; no clear D. Deletions cut 2 bases from V and 8 bases from J, with 6 bases between. The CDR3 is made up of 12 amino acids. Germline loops: CDR1 SNHLY, CDR2 FYNNEI. The CDR3 nucleotides read TGTGCCAGCAGTGAATCGGGGGAAAAACTGTTTTTT. This codes for CASSESGEKLFF.